This entry lists 20 T cell receptor beta chains sequenced from one sample in a study of blood T cell repertoires in COVID-19. Data came from immunoSEQ multiplex PCR; TCRdb stores just in-frame clones and leaves some out. The data show 220,000 or so clones, 80% to 85% seen once. What was sequenced was peripheral blood. The receptors were gathered from a woman aged 55-75 years with acute or convalescent COVID-19.

V and J are TRBV5-5 and TRBJ2-1, with 10 nucleotides matching TRBD2. Germline-derived CDR1 and CDR2 are SGHKS and YYEKEE (reference sequence). The ends lost 0 bases at V and 8 bases at J; junction bases unmatched: 5. The CDR3 totals 15 residues. For the CDR3, the DNA is TGTGCCAGCAGCTTGGCCAGACTAGCGGGTGATGAGCAGTTCTTC. This gives the protein CASSLARLAGDEQFF.

The genes are TRBV11-2 and TRBJ2-1, with 7 bases aligning to TRBD2. Per germline, CDR1 SGHAT and CDR2 FQNNGV. V lost 1 base to trimming and J lost 3 bases; unmatched junction nucleotides: 3. The CDR3 runs to 15 residues. DNA for the CDR3: TGTGCCAGCAGCTTAGTGGGGACTAACTACAATGAGCAGTTCTTC. Amino acid sequence: CASSLVGTNYNEQFF.

The rearrangement joins TRBV5-5 to TRBJ2-1; 9 bases map to TRBD2. Trimming cost V 0 bases and J 0 bases; bases outside gene matches: 7. In germline, CDR1 is SGHKS, CDR2 YYEKEE (reference sequence). The CDR3 extends over 18 amino acids. The CDR3, as DNA: TGTGCCAGCAGCTTGGCCAGCGGGGGGCCTCCCTCCTACAATGAGCAGTTCTTC. Translating gives CASSLASGGPPSYNEQFF.

The chain employs TRBV30 and TRBJ2-1, with a weak D call TRBD2 (5 bases). The CDR3 runs to 15 residues. Germline V lookup: CDR1 GTSNPN, CDR2 SVGIG (reference sequence). V was shortened by 0 bases and J by 7 bases, with 16 bases between the two germline ends. CDR3 amino acids: CAWSVLFRGENEQFF. CDR3 nucleotides: TGTGCCTGGAGTGTACTGTTTCGGGGAGAGAATGAGCAGTTCTTC. The whole variable domain, remainder taken from reference TRBV30 and TRBJ2-1, is SQTIHQWPATLVQPVGSPLSLECTVEGTSNPNLYWYRQAAGRGLQLLFYSVGIGQISSEVPQNLSASRPQDRQFILSSKKLLLSDSGFYLCAWSVLFRGENEQFFGPGTRLTVL.

The chain recombines TRBV6-1 with TRBJ1-5, with 9 positions matching TRBD1. The CDR3 loop spans 15 amino acids. Germline CDR1 MNHNS, CDR2 SASEGT. Germline trimming cut 2 bases from V and 5 bases from J; bases unmatched to any gene: 4. CDR3 in DNA: TGTGCCAGCAGTGAATGGGGACAGGGAGATCAGCCCCAGCATTTT. It codes for CASSEWGQGDQPQHF.

The CDR3 nucleotides are TGTGCCAGCGCCGGGGCAACTAATGAAAAACTGTTTTTT. This gives the protein CASAGATNEKLFF. The gene calls are TRBV9 and TRBJ1-4, with D uncertain. Trimming took 7 bases from V and 0 from J, leaving 7 bases between them. Germline V gene data show CDR1 as SGDLS and CDR2 as YYNGEE. This CDR3 is 13 amino acids long.

This clone occurred a few times. The V gene is TRBV28, the J gene TRBJ2-7; 7 positions agree with TRBD1. The CDR3 runs to 14 residues. Germline values: CDR1 MDHEN, CDR2 SYDVKM. Germline trimming cut 5 bases from V and 1 base from J; bases unmatched to any gene: 5. As DNA, the CDR3 is TGTGCCAGCAGTATGACAGGGTGGTCCTACGAGCAGTACTTC. Amino acid sequence: CASSMTGWSYEQYF.

This chain joins TRBV6-6 and TRBJ1-1; D is unclear. Trimming shortened V by 6 bases and J by 0 bases, and 8 bases separated the two germline ends. The CDR3 is made up of 13 amino acids. In germline, CDR1 is MNHNY, CDR2 SVGAGI (reference sequence). The CDR3 coding sequence is TGTGCCAGCAGACAGATTTTGAACACTGAAGCTTTCTTT. Its protein product is CASRQILNTEAFF.

CDR3 residues: CASSFGGTAEAFF. The CDR3 region has the DNA TGTGCCAGCAGTTTCGGTGGTACGGCTGAAGCTTTCTTT. The chain employs TRBV12-3 or TRBV12-4 and TRBJ1-1; D ambiguous. V was cut by 3 bases and J by 6 bases, with 11 bases left in between. The length of the CDR3 is 13 residues.

The sample holds a few counts of this clone. The chain links TRBV19 to TRBJ1-5; a possible D gene is TRBD1 (6 bases). The CDR3 is 16 amino acids. Germline-derived CDR1 and CDR2 are LNHDA and SQIVND (reference sequence). V lost 1 base and J lost 1, with 11 bases in between. CDR3: CASSIVGGASNQPQHF. Here the CDR3 DNA reads TGTGCCAGTAGTATAGTGGGGGGGGCGAGCAATCAGCCCCAGCATTTT.

The rearrangement links TRBV5-4 to TRBJ1-2, with D maybe TRBD1 (5 bases). Trimming shortened V by 4 bases and J by 6 bases, and 16 bases separated the two germline ends. This CDR3 region has 14 residues. The germline gives CDR1 SGHNT, CDR2 YYREEE (reference sequence). Here the CDR3 reads CASSAGTGGHGYTF. In DNA form, the CDR3 reads TGTGCCAGCAGCGCGGGGACTGGAGGTCATGGCTACACCTTC. Looking up the rest from reference TRBV5-4 and TRBJ1-2 gives the full variable domain: ETGVTQSPTHLIKTRGQQVTLRCSSQSGHNTVSWYQQALGQGPQFIFQYYREEENGRGNFPPRFSGLQFPNYSSELNVNALELDDSALYLCASSAGTGGHGYTFGSGTRLTVV.

This chain connects TRBV7-6 to TRBJ1-3; a weak D match, TRBD1 (6 bases). The CDR3 totals 18 residues. Trimming took 5 bases from V and 1 from J, leaving 21 bases between them. Germline V gene lookup returns CDR1 SGHVS and CDR2 FNYEAQ. The CDR3 spells CASSEGQRNLVSGNTIYF. CDR3 bases: TGTGCCAGCAGCGAAGGACAGAGAAACCTTGTATCTGGAAACACCATATATTTT.

The V gene is TRBV5-4, the J gene TRBJ2-7; D not certain. Trimming took 0 bases from V and 4 from J, leaving 8 bases between them. The CDR3 is made up of 13 amino acids. Germline V gene data show CDR1 as SGHNT and CDR2 as YYREEE (reference sequence). The CDR3 bases are TGTGCCAGCAGCTTGGGACTGGATTACGAGCAGTACTTC. Amino acid sequence: CASSLGLDYEQYF.

The V and J genes are TRBV5-1 and TRBJ1-2; 8 bases match TRBD1. J gave up 3 bases and V 4 bases, and 8 bases lay outside the gene matches. CDR3 length equals 15 residues. Per the germline V gene, CDR1 is SGHRS and CDR2 is YFSETQ. The CDR3 coding sequence is TGCGCCAGCAGCGCAGGGGGCGCGGGAGACTATGGCTACACCTTC. Translating it yields CASSAGGAGDYGYTF.

The chain uses TRBV12-3 or TRBV12-4 and TRBJ2-7; D uncertain. The CDR3 length is 11 residues. The ends were cut back, 8 bases at V and 5 bases at J, with 10 bases in the middle. The CDR3 sequence is CASCYRDEQYF. The CDR3 region has the DNA TGTGCCAGCTGCTACAGAGACGAGCAGTACTTC.

This clone occurred a few times. At the DNA level, this CDR3 is encoded by other sequences in the same sample as well. The rearrangement links TRBV5-1 to TRBJ2-7, with 11 positions matching TRBD1. This CDR3 spans 14 amino acids. Germline trimming cut 4 bases from V and 4 bases from J; bases unmatched to any gene: 4. CDR1 SGHRS and CDR2 YFSETQ come from the germline V gene. The CDR3 nucleotides read TGCGCCAGCAGCGAAGGGACAGGGGGGTACGAGCAGTACTTC. Translating it yields CASSEGTGGYEQYF.

The J gene is TRBJ1-2, the V gene TRBV14; TRBD1 matches 8 bases. The germline V gene encodes CDR1 SGHDN and CDR2 FVKESK. Germline trimming cut 5 bases from V and 4 bases from J; bases unmatched to any gene: 6. The CDR3 loop spans 14 amino acids. CDR3 bases: TGTGCCAGCAGCTCAAGGACAGGGCGCTATGGCTACACCTTC. Translating gives CASSSRTGRYGYTF. Supplemented by reference TRBV14 and TRBJ1-2, the full variable domain reads EAGVTQFPSHSVIEKGQTVTLRCDPISGHDNLYWYRRVMGKEIKFLLHFVKESKQDESGMPNNRFLAERTGGTYSTLKVQPAELEDSGVYFCASSSRTGRYGYTFGSGTRLTVV.

J is TRBJ1-6 and V is TRBV4-1; the match to TRBD1 covers 10 bases. This CDR3 is 17 amino acids long. After removal of 4 bases from V and 8 bases from J, the junction contained 11 bases not matched to a gene. The germline V gene encodes CDR1 MGHRA and CDR2 YSYEKL. Here the CDR3 reads CASSPPYRDRGYSPLHF. CDR3 DNA: TGCGCCAGCAGCCCACCCTACCGGGACAGGGGATATTCACCCCTCCACTTT.

This clone turned up a few times. The rearrangement links TRBV12-3 or TRBV12-4 to TRBJ1-5, with no clear D. V lost 1 base, J lost 6 bases, and 7 bases lay in between. This CDR3 region has 13 residues. The CDR3 spells CASSLGLGQPQHF. The CDR3 nucleotides are TGTGCCAGCAGTTTAGGACTAGGTCAGCCCCAGCATTTT.

The V and J genes are TRBV3-1 (or the pseudogene TRBV3-2) and TRBJ2-1, with 7 bases matching TRBD2. Germline CDR1 and CDR2: LGHDT and YNNKEL (reference sequence). CDR3 size: 18 residues. V dropped 1 base and J dropped 5; count of bases not matched to a gene: 14. The CDR3 spells CASSQGLFGGGSNNEQFF. In DNA form, the CDR3 reads TGTGCCAGCAGCCAAGGCCTTTTTGGGGGGGGGTCGAACAATGAGCAGTTCTTC.